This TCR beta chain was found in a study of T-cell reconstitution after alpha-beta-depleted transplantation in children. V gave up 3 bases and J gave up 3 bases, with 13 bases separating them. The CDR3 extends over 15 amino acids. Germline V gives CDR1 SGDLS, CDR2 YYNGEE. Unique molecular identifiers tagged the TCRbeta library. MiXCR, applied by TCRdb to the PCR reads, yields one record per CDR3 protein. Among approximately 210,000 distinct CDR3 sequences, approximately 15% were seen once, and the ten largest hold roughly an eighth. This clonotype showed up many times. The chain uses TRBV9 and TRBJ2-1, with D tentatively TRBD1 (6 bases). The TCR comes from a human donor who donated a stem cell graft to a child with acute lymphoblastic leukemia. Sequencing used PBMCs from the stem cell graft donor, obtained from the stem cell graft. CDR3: CASSARTELYNEQFF. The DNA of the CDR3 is TGTGCCAGCAGCGCCAGGACAGAACTCTACAATGAGCAGTTCTTC.